One T cell receptor (beta chain) is described in this entry. Its antigen is unidentified. The CDR3 loop spans 13 amino acids. Germline V CDR1 and CDR2: MNHEY, SMNVEV (reference sequence). With 6 bases removed from V and 4 bases from J, the gap between germline ends came to 12 bases. This entry belongs to a study of CD8+ T cells in alopecia areata. Study observations and caveats: Sharing of TCR sequences between patients (possibly for HLA-related reasons) was less clear than in mice.

cDNA prepared by RNA extraction and subsequent reverse transcription served as the template for sequencing. TCRdb keeps only in-frame clones here, not all; method: immunoSEQ multiplex PCR. The table records tens of thousands of clones, 51% of them present only once. V usage is TRBV27 and J usage is TRBJ2-5; D is undetermined. This receptor was identified in a human donor with alopecia areata. Sequencing was carried out using NKG2D-high CD8+ T cells sorted from blood. The CDR3 DNA reads as TGTGCCAGCAGCGTAAGCTTATCAGAGACCCAGTACTTC. It encodes CASSVSLSETQYF.